Listed here are 13 T cell receptor beta chains from one sample, sequenced in a study of neurological immune-mediated disorders. TCRdb reanalysed the 5' RACE reads using MiXCR and keeps one entry per CDR3 protein. The data show approximately 100,000 distinct CDR3 sequences, approximately 4% seen once. Sequenced: PBMCs. The receptors originated from a woman between 45 and 60 years old with multiple sclerosis.

This clonotype was seen repeatedly, ten times or more. This sequence joins TRBV20-1 and TRBJ2-1; 13 positions agree with TRBD2. The CDR3 length is 16 residues. The junction had 6 bases not matched to a gene; V was cut back by 1 base and J by 6 bases. CDR1 is DFQATT, CDR2 SNEGSKA, per germline (reference sequence). The CDR3 loop is CSARAVLAGGGNEQFF. Here the CDR3 DNA reads TGCAGTGCTAGAGCTGTACTAGCGGGGGGGGGCAATGAGCAGTTCTTC.

This clonotype was found once. A much larger clone lies one base from this, so it may be a read error. The chain couples TRBV10-3 to TRBJ2-7; no reliable D call. The CDR3 is 13 residues long. The ends were cut back, 10 bases at V and 0 bases at J, with 13 bases in the middle. CDR1 and CDR2 (germline): ENHRY, SYGVKD. The CDR3: CATSPHTSYEQYF. The DNA of the CDR3 is TGTGCCACCAGCCCTCACACCTCCTACGAGCAGTACTTC.

This clonotype was seen repeatedly, ten times or more. The chain has TRBV5-1 and TRBJ1-4; D may be TRBD1 (6 bases). Germline V gene lookup returns CDR1 SGHRS and CDR2 YFSETQ. The CDR3 has 17 amino acids. V was clipped by 1 base and J by 8 bases, with 21 bases between them. CDR3 protein: CASSLRGSGTRQEKLFF. DNA for the CDR3: TGCGCCAGCAGCTTGAGGGGCTCCGGGACAAGGCAAGAAAAACTGTTTTTT.

This chain joins TRBV9 and TRBJ1-5; D uncertain. The V end was cut by 7 bases, the J end by 5 bases, with 22 bases between. Germline lookup yields CDR1 SGDLS and CDR2 YYNGEE. CDR3 length: 16 amino acids. The CDR3 DNA sequence: TGTGCCAGCTCCCCCCCGGGCAGGTGGCGAGATCAGCCCCAGCATTTT. Translation gives CASSPPGRWRDQPQHF. The whole variable domain, remainder taken from reference TRBV9 and TRBJ1-5, is DSGVTQTPKHLITATGQRVTLRCSPRSGDLSVYWYQQSLDQGLQFLIQYYNGEERAKGNILERFSAQQFPDLHSELNLSSLELGDSALYFCASSPPGRWRDQPQHFGDGTRLSIL.

This clonotype was seen only a few times. The V gene is TRBV5-6, the J gene TRBJ2-1; TRBD2 matches 9 bases. CDR3 length: 17 amino acids. V was clipped by 0 bases and J by 4 bases; unmatched bases: 8. Germline V gene sequence: CDR1 SGHDT, CDR2 YYEEEE. CDR3 DNA sequence: TGTGCCAGCAGCTTGGTTGAAGGCGGGGGGGGATACAATGAGCAGTTCTTC. Residues: CASSLVEGGGGYNEQFF.

This clonotype was detected ten times or more. V and J are TRBV29-1 and TRBJ2-7; 9 nucleotides line up with TRBD1. CDR3 length equals 17 residues. V trimming: 5 bases; J trimming: 5 bases; junction bases outside the gene matches: 19. Germline V gene data show CDR1 as SQVTM and CDR2 as ANQGSEA. CDR3 residues: CSVRWDRVRLGMDEQYF. In DNA, the CDR3 is TGCAGCGTTCGGTGGGACAGGGTAAGATTAGGAATGGACGAGCAGTACTTC.

This clonotype occurred many times. The rearrangement links TRBV7-9 to TRBJ1-1; D gene ambiguous. Between the trimmed V and J ends, which lost 1 base and 6 bases, there was a span of 12 bases. CDR3 length: 14 residues. Germline CDR1 and CDR2: SEHNR and FQNEAQ (reference sequence). CDR3 coding DNA: TGTGCCAGCAGCTTAGAGGGAACGGTCGCTGAAGCTTTCTTT. Encoded protein: CASSLEGTVAEAFF.

Many counts were recorded for this clonotype. The V call is TRBV20-1, the J call TRBJ2-3; D might be TRBD1 (5 bases). The CDR3 is 15 residues long. V lost 5 bases, J lost 1 base, and 16 bases lay in between. The germline V gene encodes CDR1 DFQATT and CDR2 SNEGSKA (reference sequence). This chain's CDR3 is CSAHKRRGGTDTQYF. In DNA form, the CDR3 reads TGCAGTGCTCATAAGCGAAGGGGTGGCACAGATACGCAGTATTTT.

This clonotype was counted many times. The gene calls are TRBV3-1 and TRBJ2-7, with D tentatively TRBD1 (6 bases). The CDR3 is 13 amino acids. V was trimmed by 4 bases and J by 2 bases, leaving 9 bases between them. Germline assignment: CDR1 LGHDT and CDR2 YNNKEL (reference sequence). The CDR3 here is CASSLRQAYEQYF. The CDR3 nucleotides are TGTGCCAGCAGCCTTCGACAGGCCTACGAGCAGTACTTC.

In its sample, this clonotype was seen many times. The chain combines TRBV5-1 with TRBJ2-5; the match to TRBD2 covers 11 bases. Germline V gives CDR1 SGHRS, CDR2 YFSETQ. J was trimmed by 5 bases and V by 5 bases; bases with no gene match: 14. The CDR3 sequence is 17 residues long. CDR3 protein: CASSPWGSGGAEETQYF. The CDR3 DNA is TGCGCCAGCAGTCCCTGGGGTAGCGGGGGGGCCGAGGAGACCCAGTACTTC.

This clonotype was recorded many times. The chain combines TRBV7-2 with TRBJ2-5; 9 bases map to TRBD1. This CDR3 comprises 14 residues. Trimming cost V 5 bases and J 7 bases; bases outside gene matches: 8. Germline V CDR1 and CDR2: SGHTA, FQGNSA. The CDR3 bases are TGTGCCAGCAGCCAAACACAGGGGGCGGTGACCCAGTACTTC. This translates into CASSQTQGAVTQYF.

This clonotype has just a few counts. This sequence may be a read error, since a much larger clone differs from it by one base. The rearrangement links TRBV6-5 to TRBJ2-7; D unclear. The length of the CDR3 is 12 residues. V was clipped by 4 bases and J by 2 bases, with 6 bases between them. CDR1 MNHEY and CDR2 SVGAGI come from the germline V gene. Written as DNA, the CDR3 is TGTGCCAGCAGTTCCTACGCCTACGAGCAGTACTTC. It specifies CASSSYAYEQYF.

This clonotype was seen at least ten times. The gene calls are TRBV20-1 and TRBJ1-2; D gene uncertain. This CDR3 has 10 amino acids. The germline gives CDR1 DFQATT, CDR2 SNEGSKA (reference sequence). The V and J ends lost 3 bases and 8 bases respectively, with 7 bases between them. The CDR3 coding sequence is TGCAGTGCTAGCCCGAGGGGCTACACCTTC. Its translation: CSASPRGYTF.